The clone carrying this T cell receptor (beta chain) was detected ten times or more. Its antigen is not identified. The data were obtained in a study of T cell repertoires in cytomegalovirus infection. The overall study: Signatures in public TCR beta sequences pointed to both CMV infection and matching HLA type.

Germline V gene sequence: CDR1 SQVTM, CDR2 ANQGSEA. CDR3 length: 13 residues. The germline V and J ends were trimmed by 5 bases and 7 bases, with 15 bases remaining between them. Each CDR3 protein is one row after TCRdb ran MiXCR on the reads. The data contain around 210,000 distinct CDR3 sequences, approximately 7% of them singletons. Findings and caveats of the study: HLA-C-restricted CMV clonotypes gave the most frequent clonotype in two of eight donors. Cumulated frequencies of public TCR beta families served to identify carriers of CMV plus the relevant HLA.

The chain recombines TRBV29-1 with TRBJ1-5, with D maybe TRBD1 (6 bases). This TCR was recovered from a human donor in good health (CMV status not recorded). Some clones in this sample may be carry-over from other donors' samples. What was sequenced was PBMCs. The CDR3 DNA follows: TGCAGCGTTCTCACAGGGTTGGGGCAGCCCCAGCATTTT. Amino acid sequence: CSVLTGLGQPQHF.